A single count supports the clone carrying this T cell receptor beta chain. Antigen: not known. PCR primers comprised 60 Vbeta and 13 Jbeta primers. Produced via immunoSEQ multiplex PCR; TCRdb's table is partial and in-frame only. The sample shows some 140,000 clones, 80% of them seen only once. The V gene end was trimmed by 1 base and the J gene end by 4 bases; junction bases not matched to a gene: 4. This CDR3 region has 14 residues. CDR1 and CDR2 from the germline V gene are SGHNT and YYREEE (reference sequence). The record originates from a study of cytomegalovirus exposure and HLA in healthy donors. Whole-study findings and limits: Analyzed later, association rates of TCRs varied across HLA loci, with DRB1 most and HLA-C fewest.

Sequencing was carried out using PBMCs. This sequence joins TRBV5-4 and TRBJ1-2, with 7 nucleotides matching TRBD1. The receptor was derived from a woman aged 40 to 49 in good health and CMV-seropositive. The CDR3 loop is CASSLWDSSYGYTF. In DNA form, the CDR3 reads TGTGCCAGCAGCTTGTGGGACAGCTCCTATGGCTACACCTTC. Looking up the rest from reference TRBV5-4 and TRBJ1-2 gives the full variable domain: ETGVTQSPTHLIKTRGQQVTLRCSSQSGHNTVSWYQQALGQGPQFIFQYYREEENGRGNFPPRFSGLQFPNYSSELNVNALELDDSALYLCASSLWDSSYGYTFGSGTRLTVV.